This T cell receptor beta chain was identified in a study of T cell responses to AZD1222 COVID-19 vaccine. Study-wide points: Spike-specific TCR breadth and depth grew following two AZD1222 doses.

As for this clone: The antigen remains unidentified.

The germline V and J ends were trimmed by 2 bases and 3 bases, with 12 bases remaining between them. The V gene's germline CDR1 is SGDLS and CDR2 YYNGEE. The CDR3 totals 15 residues. The study pooled second doses at about 4 or about 12 weeks. Only in-frame clones appear in the TCRdb table, and some are missing; sequencing was by immunoSEQ multiplex PCR. The sample holds some 280,000 clones, around 93% seen once. The sample consisted of peripheral blood, taken 28 days after the second AZD1222 dose. This chain links TRBV9 with TRBJ2-1; D possibly uses TRBD1 or TRBD2 (6 bases each). The TCR comes from an adult who received the AZD1222 COVID-19 vaccine. The CDR3 nucleotides read TGTGCCAGCAGCGTTAGGGGGGACAACTACAATGAGCAGTTCTTC. Translation: CASSVRGDNYNEQFF.